This is a list of T cell receptor beta chains from one sample in a study of blood T cell repertoires in COVID-19. Sequenced by immunoSEQ multiplex PCR; TCRdb stores in-frame clones only, minus some. The top ten hold about 2.3% of the sample, which has approximately 390,000 clones, around 87% seen once. The sequenced sample consisted of peripheral blood. The source is a woman aged 60-75 years with COVID-19, enrolled during active disease. The CDR3 runs from the conserved cysteine through the conserved F or W. The order of the fields is V gene, J gene, D gene, CDR3 length, clone size, CDR3 protein, CDR3 DNA. A D gene is named only where the DNA matches it firmly. Only part of the rows carry a size: once, few, many, or a class if the clone is expanded.

>TRBV19|TRBJ1-1|NA|11|NA
CARAKGAEAFF
TGTGCCAGGGCCAAGGGAGCTGAAGCTTTCTTT
>TRBV6-5|TRBJ1-2|TRBD1|14|NA
CASSYSKQGLGYTF
TGTGCCAGCAGTTACTCGAAACAGGGGTTGGGCTACACCTTC
>TRBV7-3|TRBJ2-7|NA|13|NA
CASSLTNAAEQYF
TGTGCCAGCAGCTTAACGAACGCGGCCGAGCAGTACTTC
>TRBV7-9|TRBJ1-4|TRBD1|17|NA
CASSFGKGGARVEKLFF
TGTGCCAGCAGCTTCGGGAAAGGGGGCGCCAGGGTGGAAAAACTGTTTTTT
>TRBV4-1|TRBJ2-2|NA|14|NA
CASSQDGVAGELFF
TGCGCCAGCAGCCAAGACGGGGTAGCCGGGGAGCTGTTTTTT
>TRBV29-1|TRBJ2-1|NA|15|NA
CSVLTRGGSYNEQFF
TGCAGCGTCCTTACGCGGGGCGGGTCCTACAATGAGCAGTTCTTC
>TRBV28|TRBJ1-5|NA|16|NA
CASSSLGHPSNQPQHF
TGTGCCAGCAGTTCGTTGGGACACCCTAGCAATCAGCCCCAGCATTTT
>TRBV7-9|TRBJ2-3|TRBD2|14|NA
CASSLHGEGDTQYF
TGTGCCAGCAGCTTACACGGGGAGGGAGATACGCAGTATTTT
>TRBV19|TRBJ1-5|TRBD1|16|NA
CASRDRASSGNQPQHF
TGTGCCAGCAGGGACAGGGCCTCCTCGGGCAATCAGCCCCAGCATTTT
>TRBV7-9|TRBJ2-7|NA|14|NA
CASSQNTGLYEQYF
TGTGCCAGCAGCCAGAACACAGGTCTCTACGAGCAGTACTTC
>TRBV5-6|TRBJ2-1|TRBD2|13|NA
CASSPLGGDEQFF
TGTGCCAGCAGCCCGCTGGGGGGGGATGAGCAGTTCTTC
>TRBV2|TRBJ2-3|TRBD1|15|NA
CASIPSGQGTDTQYF
TGTGCCAGCATTCCCTCGGGACAGGGCACAGATACGCAGTATTTT
>TRBV24-1|TRBJ2-5|TRBD2|17|NA
CATSDRVSGGPGLTQYF
TGTGCCACCAGTGATCGTGTCAGCGGGGGCCCGGGGCTTACCCAGTACTTC
>TRBV4-1|TRBJ2-3|NA|14|NA
CASSQVSDSDTQYF
TGCGCCAGCAGCCAAGTTTCTGACTCGGATACGCAGTATTTT
>TRBV12-5|TRBJ2-5|NA|14|NA
CASGRGNGGETQYF
TGTGCTAGTGGTAGGGGGAATGGGGGAGAGACCCAGTACTTC
>TRBV11-3|TRBJ2-7|TRBD1|13|NA
CASSRGGLYEQYF
TGTGCCAGCAGTCGAGGGGGCCTCTACGAGCAGTACTTC
>TRBV5-1|TRBJ2-5|TRBD2|15|NA
CASSLVLAGQETQYF
TGCGCCAGCAGCTTGGTACTAGCGGGGCAAGAGACCCAGTACTTC
>TRBV2|TRBJ1-4|NA|15|NA
CASSEGGATNEKLFF
TGTGCCAGCAGTGAAGGGGGGGCAACTAATGAAAAACTGTTTTTT
>TRBV28|TRBJ2-4|NA|15|once
CASSPGEIAKNIQYF
TGTGCCAGCAGCCCCGGAGAAATAGCCAAAAACATTCAGTACTTC
>TRBV7-3|TRBJ2-1|TRBD2|16|NA
CASSPSSGVVGNEQFF
TGTGCCAGCAGCCCCAGCAGCGGGGTAGTGGGCAATGAGCAGTTCTTC
>TRBV19|TRBJ2-2|NA|14|NA
CASSLGGNSGELFF
TGTGCCAGTAGTCTGGGAGGCAATTCAGGGGAGCTGTTTTTT
>TRBV7-8|TRBJ1-2|TRBD1|12|NA
CASSVDRLGYTF
TGTGCCAGCAGCGTGGACAGGCTGGGCTACACCTTC
>TRBV5-1|TRBJ1-2|NA|16|once
CASSLGSQGFGNGYTF
TGCGCCAGCAGCTTGGGCTCTCAGGGTTTCGGTAATGGCTACACCTTC
>TRBV3-1/TRBV3-2|TRBJ2-3|TRBD2|18|many
CASSQDLDSGGLTDTQYF
TGTGCCAGCAGCCAAGATCTCGATAGCGGGGGACTCACAGATACGCAGTATTTT
>TRBV3-1/TRBV3-2|TRBJ2-2|NA|14|NA
CASSQQTGTGELFF
TGTGCCAGCAGCCAACAGACGGGCACCGGGGAGCTGTTTTTT
>TRBV19|TRBJ2-3|TRBD1|16|NA
CASSNRGQGATDTQYF
TGTGCCAGTAGTAACCGGGGACAGGGGGCCACAGATACGCAGTATTTT
>TRBV7-3|TRBJ2-7|TRBD1|14|NA
CASSRDRGTDEQYF
TGTGCCAGCAGCCGAGACAGGGGGACAGACGAGCAGTACTTC
>TRBV7-9|TRBJ2-5|NA|16|NA
CASSRGTTSSQETQYF
TGTGCCAGCAGCCGAGGGACAACCAGTTCCCAAGAGACCCAGTACTTC
>TRBV19|TRBJ1-4|TRBD1|15|NA
CASSTSRGQQEKLFF
TGTGCCAGTAGTACCTCCAGGGGGCAGCAGGAAAAACTGTTTTTT
>TRBV6-5|TRBJ2-7|NA|14|NA
CASSLGQMLYEQYF
TGTGCCAGCAGTTTGGGACAAATGCTCTACGAGCAGTACTTC
>TRBV18|TRBJ1-5|TRBD1|14|NA
CASSPGQGNQPQHF
TGTGCCAGCTCACCAGGACAGGGGAATCAGCCCCAGCATTTT
>TRBV11-2|TRBJ2-1|TRBD1|15|NA
CASSFTGQGWNEQFF
TGTGCCAGCAGCTTTACGGGACAGGGATGGAATGAGCAGTTCTTC
>TRBV18|TRBJ1-6|TRBD1|18|once
CASSNPGQGVSSNSPLHF
TGTGCCAGCTCTAATCCTGGACAGGGGGTGAGTAGTAATTCACCCCTCCACTTT
>TRBV18|TRBJ2-1|TRBD1|16|NA
CASSPPGQAAYNEQFF
TGTGCCAGCTCACCACCTGGACAGGCGGCCTACAATGAGCAGTTCTTC
>TRBV19|TRBJ1-5|TRBD1|16|NA
CASSNRQGSGNQPQHF
TGTGCCAGTAGTAACAGACAGGGGTCGGGCAATCAGCCCCAGCATTTT
>TRBV18|TRBJ2-7|TRBD2|16|NA
CASSRSSGGSSYEQYF
TGTGCCAGCTCGCGCAGTAGCGGGGGCTCCTCCTACGAGCAGTACTTC
>TRBV4-1|TRBJ2-2|TRBD1|18|NA
CASSQTQRGQGFHGELFF
TGCGCCAGCAGCCAAACACAACGGGGACAGGGGTTCCACGGGGAGCTGTTTTTT
>TRBV29-1|TRBJ1-2|NA|12|NA
CSVLTDVYGYTF
TGCAGCGTCTTGACAGACGTTTATGGCTACACCTTC
>TRBV5-1|TRBJ1-5|NA|16|once
CASSLGGSSAYQPQHF
TGCGCCAGCAGCCTCGGGGGGTCCTCCGCCTATCAGCCCCAGCATTTT
>TRBV5-1|TRBJ2-5|NA|18|NA
CASSLSLARSPHQETQYF
TGCGCCAGCAGCTTGAGTCTAGCCCGGTCTCCCCACCAAGAGACCCAGTACTTC
>TRBV2|TRBJ1-4|TRBD1|12|NA
CASRTGGGKLFF
TGTGCCAGCAGGACAGGGGGCGGGAAACTGTTTTTT